Presented here are 17 T cell receptor beta chains from one specimen sequenced in a study of chemoradiotherapy in HPV16-positive cancers (dated by TCRdb to 2021 to 2024). The library was prepared using the immunoSEQ multiplex PCR assay. Sourced from immuneACCESS, this table was stored by TCRdb with only in-frame sequences that have V and J called. A share of the clones is absent; for the studies checked, an unresolved V gene accounts for under half, and the remainder has no known explanation. This sample has roughly 70,000 clones in its table, and roughly 86% of those were observed once. Around 4.4% of the sample is taken by the ten largest. Sequences were derived from blood, sampled from a patient who underwent chemoradiotherapy. The receptors shown here come from a human donor with HPV-associated anogenital cancer.

The DNA for the CDR3 is TGTGCCAGCAAGGACAGGGATAATTCACCCCTCCACTTT. Encoded protein: CASKDRDNSPLHF. This chain links TRBV6-4 with TRBJ1-6; the match to TRBD1 covers 8 bases. CDR3 length equals 13 residues. V lost 7 bases to trimming and J lost 5 bases; unmatched junction nucleotides: 1. In germline, CDR1 is MRHNA, CDR2 SNTAGT.

About this clone: At one boundary the junction diverges from the germline segment, which might be a read error. The chain has TRBV7-7 and TRBJ2-7, with TRBD2 matching 13 bases. The CDR3 has 16 residues. Germline V gene lookup returns CDR1 SSHAT and CDR2 FNYEAQ (reference sequence). CDR3 nucleotides: TGTGCTAGCAGCCCCGGGACTAGCGGGAATGGTGCTGAGCAGTACTTC. This sequence encodes CASSPGTSGNGAEQYF.

As regards this clone: The junction departs from the called germline gene at one end, perhaps through a read error. This chain connects TRBV9 to TRBJ2-1; D is perhaps TRBD2 (5 bases). Germline loops: CDR1 SGDLS, CDR2 YYNGEE. The CDR3 covers 14 residues. CDR3 bases: TGTGCCAGCAGCGTAGAGGCTAGCTACGATGAGCAGTTCTTC. Encoded protein: CASSVEASYDEQFF.

This clone was observed a single time. The J gene is TRBJ2-5, the V gene TRBV7-2, with 9 nucleotides matching TRBD1. The V gene end was trimmed by 4 bases and the J gene end by 4 bases; junction bases not matched to a gene: 7. Germline CDR1 is SGHTA and CDR2 is FQGNSA. CDR3 length: 15 residues. The DNA of the CDR3 is TGTGCCAGCAGCTACGGGACAGGGTTTTTAGAGACCCAGTACTTC. Protein sequence: CASSYGTGFLETQYF.

This clone occurred once. The chain uses TRBV4-1 and TRBJ2-7, with a weak D call TRBD2 (5 bases). Between the trimmed V and J ends, which lost 3 bases and 1 base, there was a span of 10 bases. Germline CDR1 is MGHRA and CDR2 is YSYEKL. The CDR3 spans 14 residues. CDR3 protein: CASSHEGSSYEQYF. The CDR3 nucleotides read TGCGCCAGCAGCCACGAGGGCTCTTCCTACGAGCAGTACTTC.

This chain connects TRBV11-2 to TRBJ2-7; TRBD2 matches at 10 bases. This CDR3 is built from 12 residues. V shed 5 bases and J 6 bases; nucleotides not matched to a gene: 1. The germline gives CDR1 SGHAT, CDR2 FQNNGV. The CDR3 loop is CASSLAGAEQYF. The CDR3 bases are TGTGCCAGCAGCCTAGCGGGAGCCGAGCAGTACTTC.

The chain combines TRBV14 with TRBJ2-3; D gene ambiguous. The CDR3 contains 14 residues. Germline CDR1 is SGHDN and CDR2 is FVKESK. Trimming pared 5 bases from V and 2 bases from J, leaving 11 bases between. The CDR3 region is CASSYAGNTDTQYF. The CDR3 DNA is TGTGCCAGCAGCTACGCTGGGAACACAGATACGCAGTATTTT.

The chain couples TRBV19 to TRBJ1-2; no firm D call. The CDR3 runs 14 residues. CDR1 is LNHDA, CDR2 SQIVND, per germline (reference sequence). V was trimmed by 5 bases and J by 4 bases, leaving 14 bases between them. The CDR3 DNA reads TGTGCCAGTAGTCCAAGCAGCGGAATCTATGGCTACACCTTC. Translating it yields CASSPSSGIYGYTF.

This sequence joins TRBV7-6 and TRBJ2-7; D might be TRBD2 (5 bases). The germline gives CDR1 SGHVS, CDR2 FNYEAQ. The CDR3 is 17 residues long. The V end was cut by 1 base, the J end by 3 bases, with 19 bases between. The CDR3 region has the DNA TGTGCCAGCAGCTTAGAAACGGCTAGCAATGCGATCTACGAGCAGTACTTC. Translated, it gives CASSLETASNAIYEQYF.

The chain has TRBV11-3 and TRBJ2-7, with TRBD2 matching over 7 bases. Trimming took 5 bases from V and 5 from J; bases not matched to a gene: 6. CDR3 length equals 13 residues. In germline, CDR1 is SGHNT, CDR2 YENEEA. Here the CDR3 reads CASSLGEGNEQYF. In nucleotides, the CDR3 is TGTGCCAGCAGCCTAGGGGAGGGGAACGAGCAGTACTTC.

The V gene is TRBV10-3, the J gene TRBJ1-5; the D is unclear. Germline V gene data show CDR1 as ENHRY and CDR2 as SYGVKD. V was shortened by 11 bases and J by 0 bases, with 11 bases between the two germline ends. This CDR3 contains 13 residues. CDR3 loop: CAASGSSNQPQHF. The CDR3, as DNA: TGTGCCGCCTCCGGATCTAGCAATCAGCCCCAGCATTTT.

The chain recombines TRBV19 with TRBJ1-2; 8 bases agree with TRBD1. Looked up from germline, CDR1 is LNHDA and CDR2 is SQIVND (reference sequence). The CDR3 has 13 amino acids. The V and J ends lost 9 bases and 4 bases, in that order; junction bases with no gene match: 7. The CDR3 reads CASMTGESYGYTF. CDR3 nucleotide sequence: TGTGCCAGCATGACAGGGGAAAGCTATGGCTACACCTTC.

V is TRBV19 and J is TRBJ2-3; D is ambiguous. This CDR3 has 12 amino acids. The germline gives CDR1 LNHDA, CDR2 SQIVND (reference sequence). V gave up 3 bases and J gave up 5 bases, with 6 bases separating them. The CDR3 nucleotides are TGTGCCAGTAGTATGGTTCAAGATACGCAGTATTTT. Translation gives CASSMVQDTQYF.

This chain links TRBV11-2 with TRBJ2-5, with D uncertain. The V and J ends lost 1 base and 4 bases respectively, with 7 bases between them. Per germline, CDR1 SGHAT and CDR2 FQNNGV. The CDR3 consists of 13 residues. This CDR3 is CASSLVRGETQYF. The CDR3 nucleotides are TGTGCCAGCAGCTTAGTGAGAGGAGAGACCCAGTACTTC.

The V and J genes are TRBV11-1 and TRBJ2-7; the D is unclear. Germline CDR1 is SGHAT and CDR2 is FQDESV (reference sequence). The CDR3 totals 14 residues. V was trimmed by 2 bases and J by 0 bases, leaving 8 bases between them. CDR3 in DNA: TGTGCCAGCAGCTTACCGAGGATCTCCTACGAGCAGTACTTC. Protein sequence: CASSLPRISYEQYF.

The genes are TRBV10-3 and TRBJ2-5; 9 bases map to TRBD2. J lost 3 bases, V lost 10 bases, and 12 bases had no gene match. Germline V gene lookup returns CDR1 ENHRY and CDR2 SYGVKD. The length of the CDR3 is 15 residues. The CDR3 DNA reads TGTGCCACCGCCTTGCGGCGGGAGGGAAAAGAGACCCAGTACTTC. Translating it yields CATALRREGKETQYF.

The rearrangement links TRBV28 to TRBJ2-3; TRBD1 aligns across 12 bases. V was pared by 2 bases and J by 6 bases, with 6 bases of the junction left unmatched. The germline gives CDR1 MDHEN, CDR2 SYDVKM. The CDR3 totals 16 residues. In DNA, the CDR3 is TGTGCCAGCAGTTTAGGGCCGGGACAGGGGGCCGATACGCAGTATTTT. It is translated as CASSLGPGQGADTQYF.